This TCR beta chain was profiled in a study of vaccination and CD4 T cells after COVID-19 (dated by TCRdb to 2021 to 2024). Study-wide context: SARS-CoV-2 positivity had been established in the convalescent patients by nasal swab PCR, and mild disease was recorded in eight to ten of these patients and severe disease in one. The cultures were stimulated with overlapping spike peptide pools from SARS-CoV-2 and from the common cold coronaviruses HCoV-NL63, HCoV-OC43 and HCoV-229E. As controls, cultures received a CEFX viral epitope pool (the positive control), an HIV-1 Nef peptide pool (the negative control), or no peptide at all. Post-COVID blood samples from convalescent patients were collected a median of approximately 93 days after diagnosis, with a range of 35 to 161 days. Two doses of either the Pfizer-BioNTech BNT162b2 vaccine (n=8) or the Moderna mRNA-1273 vaccine (n=2) were administered to participants. In some eleven COVID-19 convalescent patients and a few infection-naive healthy vaccine recipients, researchers compared the spike-specific CD4+ TCR repertoire from before mRNA vaccination with the repertoire from after. The convalescent cohort comprised six males and four females, including two Hispanic individuals, seven Caucasians, two Asians and one multiracial person. Post-vaccine blood samples were collected a median of about 11 weeks after the second vaccine dose, ranging from roughly 12 to 250 days.

What the study reported, not specific to this receptor: Only a relatively small number of convalescent patients were included in the study, and early timepoints following natural infection were not analyzed. An increase in the median number of SARS-CoV-2-reactive clonotypes from approximately 21 after infection to approximately 41 after vaccination was observed, but the change was not found to be significant. Of the vaccine-specific clones found in convalescent patients, nearly all (304 of 307) were mono-reactive for SARS-CoV-2 spike instead of being cross-reactive with common cold coronaviruses. In convalescent patients, a median roughly 85% of post-vaccine SARS-CoV-2-reactive clones were detected only after vaccination, and vaccine-specific priming was suggested by this finding.

The treatment or condition label, read with the paper, signifies: roughly ten-day PBMC culture with coronavirus spike peptide pools or control peptides (ViraFEST assay). The study used the ViraFEST assay, which expanded antigen-specific T cells with peptide pools and then identified expanded clonotypes by TCR sequencing. Positive SARS-CoV-2 PCR tests in the convalescent patients dated from March to December 2020, before Alpha, Beta and Delta variants emerged in the United States. Each well held millions of PBMCs cultured in IMDM containing approximately 5% human AB serum and roughly 10 IU/ml IL-2, with around 9.2 ug/ml peptide pools added. Half of the culture medium was replaced with fresh IL-2-containing medium on days 3 and 7. CD4+ T cells were isolated after around ten days of culture through negative selection using the EasySep CD4+ T cell isolation kit. PBMCs were separated from whole blood using Ficoll-Paque Plus gradient centrifugation and then either used fresh or cryopreserved at -140C. In general, triplicate wells were set up for every culture condition.

V trim: 5 bases; J trim: 1 base; unmatched bases: 6. Inclusive of the bounding cysteine and phenylalanine, the CDR3 is 17 residues long. Only the CDR3 region is kept as DNA, spanning 51 bases read in frame from base 1. Via the germline V gene, CDR1 is SGHTA and CDR2 FQGNSA. The library was produced with PCR. TCR sequencing of DNA from cultured CD4+ T cells used the Oncomine TCR Beta short-read assay at the Johns Hopkins FTIC core. Genomic DNA was extracted from the cultured CD4+ T cells with the QIAamp micro DNA kit. Oncomine TCR Beta libraries from cultured CD4+ T cells were pooled with unique dual indexes and sequenced on an Illumina iSeq 100. The original pipeline was this. Non-productive sequences were removed, and CDR3s not starting with C, not ending with F or W, or shorter than 7 amino acids were discarded. Antigen-specific clonotypes were identified using the MANAFEST web application through comparison of peptide-stimulated wells with reference and other culture wells. To be called positive, a clone needed an FDR below 0.05, an odds ratio above 5, and a productive frequency above 0.1% in at least two of three replicate wells. Clonotypes that were significantly expanded in both SARS-CoV-2 spike wells and at least one common cold coronavirus spike condition were defined as cross-reactive. Similarity between CDR3 sequences was evaluated in R version 3.6.1 using Levenshtein distances (stringdist) and unrooted phylogenetic trees (ape). TCRdb reran the public reads through fastp at Q25 and MiXCR, keeping productive beta chains. Every entry covers one CDR3 protein and lists the most common genes and DNA from its rows. The V and J calls reflect TCRdb's pipeline rather than the authors' work. The sample table shows over 8,000 distinct CDR3 sequences, and approximately 64% are seen once. The leading ten clones occupy approximately 26% of the sample.

Turning to this clonotype: Its antigen is still unknown. One base away there is no much larger clone; base qualities are not given.

Recombination connected TRBV7-2 to TRBJ2-1, and TRBD2 aligns with 12 junction nucleotides. Specimen: CD4+ T cells from blood, cultured in vitro. This clonotype originated in a human donor who had recovered from COVID-19. The CDR3 region has the sequence CASSLGLAGWSYNEQFF. Read as DNA, the sequence is TGTGCCAGCAGCCTAGGACTAGCGGGATGGTCCTACAATGAGCAGTTCTTC.